This T cell receptor (beta chain) was profiled in a study of shared clonotypes between healthy human individuals. Regarding the study as a whole: Larger richness was generally estimated for naive than memory subsets. Across a handful of donors, naive CD4 shared about 5%, naive CD8 about 3.2%, memory CD4 2% to 2.5%, memory CD8 roughly 0.37%.

CD45RO negativity and positive selection for CCR7 defined naive CD8 cells, a population that excluded terminally differentiated effector memory CD45RA+ cells. With regard to this clone: Its antigen is still unknown.

Repertoires were generated with immunoSEQ multiplex PCR, while TCRdb's copy carries only in-frame clones and drops some. The sample holds about 2 million clones; just under 95% are singletons and the top ten take 1.2%. Sample: naive CD8+ T cells sorted from blood. The TCR originated in a man between 18 and 29 years old in good health.

The CDR3 DNA reads TGTGCCAGCAGTGTCGACGGTGACGAGCAGTACTTC. It specifies CASSVDGDEQYF. This chain links TRBV2 with TRBJ2-7, with unresolved D. Germline assignment: CDR1 SNHLY and CDR2 FYNNEI. V gave up 4 bases and J gave up 5 bases, with 9 bases separating them. The CDR3 covers 12 residues.